This T cell receptor (beta chain) was profiled in a study of T cell responses to AZD1222 COVID-19 vaccine. Study results and limitations: The number of AZD1222 recipients seropositive at baseline was only 5 to 7.

Concerning this clone itself: The antigen is not known.

TCRdb keeps only in-frame clones here, not all; method: immunoSEQ multiplex PCR. The sample carries roughly 100,000 clones, approximately 92% recorded once. The CDR3 loop spans 15 amino acids. The ends were cut back, 4 bases at V and 1 base at J, with 13 bases in the middle. The germline V gene has CDR1 MNHEY and CDR2 SMNVEV (reference sequence). This receptor was taken from an adult who received the AZD1222 COVID-19 vaccine. The genes are TRBV27 and TRBJ1-1, with D perhaps TRBD1 (5 bases). The sample was peripheral blood, taken 28 days after the second AZD1222 dose. Written as DNA, the CDR3 is TGTGCCAGCAGTTCTGGGTACACAGGGAACACTGAAGCTTTCTTT. Encoded protein: CASSSGYTGNTEAFF.